Each of the 7 T cell receptor beta chains below was sequenced from the same sample in a study of control samples from healthy donors and cancer patients (dated by TCRdb to 2020 to 2021). The library relied on the immunoSEQ multiplex PCR assay. The source is immuneACCESS, and TCRdb retained only in-frame sequences with V and J called. Part of the clones is not carried over; for the studies checked, unresolved V genes explain less than half of this, and the remainder is unexplained. For this sample there are over 85,000 clones; approximately 91% appear just once. The ten largest clones represent 9% to 10% of the sample. The sequenced sample was PBMCs. The receptor source for this set is a woman aged 45 to 65 with colorectal cancer.

V and J are TRBV28 and TRBJ2-5; D is unresolved. The CDR3 consists of 12 residues. Germline CDR1 and CDR2: MDHEN and SYDVKM. Trimming pared 5 bases from V and 5 bases from J, leaving 9 bases between. The CDR3 coding sequence is TGTGCCAGCAGTCCACCACAGGAGACCCAGTACTTC. It is translated as CASSPPQETQYF.

The gene calls are TRBV30 and TRBJ2-5; TRBD1 agrees at 11 bases. Per germline, CDR1 GTSNPN and CDR2 SVGIG (reference sequence). The CDR3 sequence is 14 residues long. J lost 5 bases, V lost 4 bases, and 6 bases had no gene match. The CDR3 spells CAWNPGTGGETQYF. The CDR3, as DNA: TGTGCCTGGAACCCGGGGACAGGGGGTGAGACCCAGTACTTC.

This clone was seen only once. The chain combines TRBV6-5 with TRBJ2-1; 8 bases fit TRBD1. V was clipped by 6 bases and J by 2 bases; unmatched bases: 3. The CDR3 length is 14 residues. CDR1 MNHEY and CDR2 SVGAGI come from the germline V gene. This CDR3 is CASRVGQAYNEQFF. The CDR3 nucleotides are TGTGCCAGCAGAGTGGGACAGGCCTACAATGAGCAGTTCTTC.

This chain joins TRBV7-2 and TRBJ1-5; the D is unclear. Germline CDR1 SGHTA, CDR2 FQGNSA. The CDR3 has 15 amino acids. V was pared by 1 base and J by 1 base, with 8 bases between. CDR3 bases: TGTGCCAGCAGCTTAGGCCGATCCAGCAATCAGCCCCAGCATTTT. Amino acids: CASSLGRSSNQPQHF.

In its sample, this clone was seen once. This chain links TRBV5-1 with TRBJ1-6; D might be TRBD1 (5 bases). Germline CDR1 reads SGHRS; CDR2 reads YFSETQ. This CDR3 region has 16 residues. V was cut by 4 bases and J by 7 bases, with 18 bases left in between. The CDR3: CASSPSLGRENSPLHF. The DNA for the CDR3 is TGCGCCAGCAGCCCCTCTCTGGGACGAGAAAATTCACCCCTCCACTTT.

This chain uses TRBV7-2 with TRBJ2-5, with D perhaps TRBD1 or TRBD2 (5 bases each). The V gene lost 4 bases and the J gene lost 1 base, with 13 bases spanning the gap. The germline gives CDR1 SGHTA, CDR2 FQGNSA. The CDR3 runs to 15 residues. CDR3 in DNA: TGTGCCAGCAGCTCCCCCGGGACCTTCCAAGAGACCCAGTACTTC. Its translation: CASSSPGTFQETQYF. Drawing the rest from reference TRBV7-2 and TRBJ2-5, the complete variable domain is GAGVSQSPSNKVTEKGKDVELRCDPISGHTALYWYRQSLGQGLEFLIYFQGNSAPDKSGLPSDRFSAERTGGSVSTLTIQRTQQEDSAVYLCASSSPGTFQETQYFGPGTRLLVL.

V is TRBV7-2 and J is TRBJ2-7; TRBD2 matches 7 bases. Germline V gives CDR1 SGHTA, CDR2 FQGNSA. The CDR3 covers 15 residues. After removal of 1 base from V and 4 bases from J, the junction contained 7 bases not matched to a gene. CDR3 sequence reads: CASSLGAGAGYEQYV. The CDR3 coding sequence is TGTGCCAGCAGCTTAGGGGCGGGAGCGGGGTACGAGCAGTACGTC.